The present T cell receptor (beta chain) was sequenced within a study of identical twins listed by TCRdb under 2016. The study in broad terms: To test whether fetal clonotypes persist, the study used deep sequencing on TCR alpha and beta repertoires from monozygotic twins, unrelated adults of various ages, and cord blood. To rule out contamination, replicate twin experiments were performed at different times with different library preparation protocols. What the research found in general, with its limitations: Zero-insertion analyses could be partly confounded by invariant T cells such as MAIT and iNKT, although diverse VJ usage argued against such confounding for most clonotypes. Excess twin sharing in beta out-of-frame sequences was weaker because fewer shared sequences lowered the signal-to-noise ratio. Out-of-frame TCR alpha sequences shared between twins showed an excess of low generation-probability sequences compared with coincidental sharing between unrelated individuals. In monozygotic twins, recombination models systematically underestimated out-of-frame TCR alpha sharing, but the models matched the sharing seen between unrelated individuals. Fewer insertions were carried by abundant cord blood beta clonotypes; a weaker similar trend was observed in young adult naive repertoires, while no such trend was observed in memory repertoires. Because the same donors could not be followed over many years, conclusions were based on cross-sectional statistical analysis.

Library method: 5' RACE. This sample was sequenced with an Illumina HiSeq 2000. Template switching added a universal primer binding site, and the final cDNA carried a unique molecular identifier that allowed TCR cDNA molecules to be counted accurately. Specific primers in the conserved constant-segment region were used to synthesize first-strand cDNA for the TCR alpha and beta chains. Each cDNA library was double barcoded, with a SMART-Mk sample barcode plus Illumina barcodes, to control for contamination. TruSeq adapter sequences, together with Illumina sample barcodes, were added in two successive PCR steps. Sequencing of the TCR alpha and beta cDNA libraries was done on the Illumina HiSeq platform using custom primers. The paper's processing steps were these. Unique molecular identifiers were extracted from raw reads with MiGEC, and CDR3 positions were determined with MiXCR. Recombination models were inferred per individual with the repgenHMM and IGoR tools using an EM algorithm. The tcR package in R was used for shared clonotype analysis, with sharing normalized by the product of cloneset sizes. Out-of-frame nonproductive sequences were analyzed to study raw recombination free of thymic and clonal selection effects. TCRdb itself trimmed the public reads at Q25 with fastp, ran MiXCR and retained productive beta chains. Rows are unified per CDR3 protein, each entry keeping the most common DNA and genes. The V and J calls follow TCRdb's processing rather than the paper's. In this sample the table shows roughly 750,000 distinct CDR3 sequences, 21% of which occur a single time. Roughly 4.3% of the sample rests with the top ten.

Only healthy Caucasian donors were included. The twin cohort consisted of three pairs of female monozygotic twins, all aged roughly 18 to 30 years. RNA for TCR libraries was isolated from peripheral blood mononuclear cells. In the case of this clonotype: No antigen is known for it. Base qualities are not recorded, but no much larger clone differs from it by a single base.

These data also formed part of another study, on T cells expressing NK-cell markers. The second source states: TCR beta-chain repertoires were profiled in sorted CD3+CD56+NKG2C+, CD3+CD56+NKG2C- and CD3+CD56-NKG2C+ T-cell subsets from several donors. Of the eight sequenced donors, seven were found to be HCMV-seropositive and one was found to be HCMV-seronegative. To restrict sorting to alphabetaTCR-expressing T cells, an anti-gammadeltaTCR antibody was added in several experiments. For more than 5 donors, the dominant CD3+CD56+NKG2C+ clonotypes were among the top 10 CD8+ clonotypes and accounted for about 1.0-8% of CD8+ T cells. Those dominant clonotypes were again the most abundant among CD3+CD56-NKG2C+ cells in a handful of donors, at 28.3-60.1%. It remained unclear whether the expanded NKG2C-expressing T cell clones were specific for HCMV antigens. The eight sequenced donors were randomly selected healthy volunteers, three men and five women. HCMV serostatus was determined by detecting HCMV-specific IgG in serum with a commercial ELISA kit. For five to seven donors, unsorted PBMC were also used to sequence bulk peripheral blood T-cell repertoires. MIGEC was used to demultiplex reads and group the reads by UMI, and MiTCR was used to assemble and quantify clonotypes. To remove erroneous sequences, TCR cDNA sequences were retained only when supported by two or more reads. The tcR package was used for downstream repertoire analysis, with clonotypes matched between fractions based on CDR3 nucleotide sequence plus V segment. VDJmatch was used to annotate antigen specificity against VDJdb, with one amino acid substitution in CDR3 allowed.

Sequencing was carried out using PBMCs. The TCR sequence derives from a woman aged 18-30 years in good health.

The nucleotide sequence is TGCAGCGGGGGTCTAGCGGGAGGGGATACGCAGTATTTT. This yields the protein CSGGLAGGDTQYF. The rearranged segments are TRBV29-1 and TRBJ2-3, with TRBD2 matching 12 junction bases. Reading the germline V gene gives CDR1 SQVTM and CDR2 ANQGSEA. From its cysteine to its phenylalanine, the CDR3 spans 13 amino acids. Only the CDR3 region is kept as DNA, spanning 39 bases read in frame from base 1. V lost 7 bases and J lost 6 bases, and the count of bases not matched to a germline gene is 5.